These 5 T cell receptor beta chains were all obtained from the same sample, sequenced in a study of blood T cell repertoires in COVID-19. This table comes from immunoSEQ multiplex PCR, and its TCRdb copy is limited to in-frame clones, with some not included. The table records about 240,000 clones, about nine tenths of them present only once. Input material: peripheral blood. Receptor source: a man in his fifties or sixties with acute or convalescent COVID-19.

The V and J genes are TRBV18 and TRBJ2-7; TRBD1 might be the D (6 bases). The V end was cut by 3 bases, the J end by 2 bases, with 17 bases between. Germline V gene lookup returns CDR1 KGHSH and CDR2 LQKENI. This CDR3 spans 16 amino acids. This chain's CDR3 is CASSPSGQGPPYEQYF. DNA for the CDR3: TGTGCCAGCTCACCGAGCGGTCAGGGGCCCCCCTACGAGCAGTACTTC.

CDR3 DNA sequence: TGTGCCAGCAGCCCCTCGACGGCAGGCCTCAAAAACATTCAGTACTTC. Its translation is CASSPSTAGLKNIQYF. This chain joins TRBV11-3 and TRBJ2-4; D gene ambiguous. Trimming removed 5 bases at V and 3 bases at J, with 17 bases between. The CDR3 spans 16 residues. Per germline, CDR1 SGHNT and CDR2 YENEEA.

This clone appeared a few times. The V gene is TRBV28, the J gene TRBJ1-4; no firm D call. Germline-derived CDR1 and CDR2 are MDHEN and SYDVKM. This CDR3 contains 13 residues. V lost 5 bases to trimming and J lost 0 bases, with 4 bases between them. CDR3 sequence (DNA): TGTGCCAGCAGTCGTTCAACTAATGAAAAACTGTTTTTT. This codes for CASSRSTNEKLFF.

In this sample, this clone turned up once. The J gene is TRBJ2-7, the V gene TRBV30, with D possibly TRBD1 on 5 matching bases. Germline CDR1 GTSNPN, CDR2 SVGIG (reference sequence). V was pared by 3 bases and J by 4 bases, with 19 bases between. CDR3 length: 15 amino acids. CDR3 protein: CAWRAFKGWAYEQYF. CDR3 DNA sequence: TGTGCCTGGAGGGCCTTTAAGGGGTGGGCATACGAGCAGTACTTC.

This clone was seen only once. V and J are TRBV9 and TRBJ2-7; 7 bases map to TRBD2. Germline V gives CDR1 SGDLS, CDR2 YYNGEE. The junction had 5 bases not matched to a gene; V was cut back by 1 base and J by 4 bases. The CDR3 extends over 14 amino acids. The DNA of the CDR3 is TGTGCCAGCAGCGTACTAGCGGACCATTACGAGCAGTACTTC. As protein: CASSVLADHYEQYF.